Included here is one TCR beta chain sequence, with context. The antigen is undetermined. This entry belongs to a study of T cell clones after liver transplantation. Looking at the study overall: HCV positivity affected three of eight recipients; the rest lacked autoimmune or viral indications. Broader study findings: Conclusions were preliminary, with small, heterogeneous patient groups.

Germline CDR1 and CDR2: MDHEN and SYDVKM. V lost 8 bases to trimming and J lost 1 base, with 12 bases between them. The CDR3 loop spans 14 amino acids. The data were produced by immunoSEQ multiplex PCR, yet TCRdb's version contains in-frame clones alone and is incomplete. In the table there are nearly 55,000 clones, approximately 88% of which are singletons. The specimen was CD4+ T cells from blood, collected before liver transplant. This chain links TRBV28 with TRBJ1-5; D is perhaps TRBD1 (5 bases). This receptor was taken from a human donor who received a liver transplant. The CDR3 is CASDLGGSNQPQHF. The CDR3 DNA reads TGTGCCAGCGACCTCGGGGGGAGCAATCAGCCCCAGCATTTT.